Described below is a single TCR beta chain sequence and its context. The data were obtained in a study of blood T cell repertoires in COVID-19. The germline gives CDR1 SGDLS, CDR2 YYNGEE. The CDR3 consists of 14 residues. With 4 bases removed from V and 2 bases from J, the gap between germline ends came to 10 bases. Clones were read by immunoSEQ multiplex PCR, and TCRdb kept only the in-frame ones, dropping some. The data hold around 220,000 clones, with less than 90% observed a single time. Specimen: peripheral blood. The receptor's source is a man aged 25 to 40 with active or convalescent COVID-19. The chain is built from TRBV9 and TRBJ2-1; tentatively, D is TRBD2 (5 bases). Here the CDR3 reads CASSKLGTYNEQFF. CDR3 coding DNA: TGTGCCAGCAGCAAACTAGGAACCTACAATGAGCAGTTCTTC.